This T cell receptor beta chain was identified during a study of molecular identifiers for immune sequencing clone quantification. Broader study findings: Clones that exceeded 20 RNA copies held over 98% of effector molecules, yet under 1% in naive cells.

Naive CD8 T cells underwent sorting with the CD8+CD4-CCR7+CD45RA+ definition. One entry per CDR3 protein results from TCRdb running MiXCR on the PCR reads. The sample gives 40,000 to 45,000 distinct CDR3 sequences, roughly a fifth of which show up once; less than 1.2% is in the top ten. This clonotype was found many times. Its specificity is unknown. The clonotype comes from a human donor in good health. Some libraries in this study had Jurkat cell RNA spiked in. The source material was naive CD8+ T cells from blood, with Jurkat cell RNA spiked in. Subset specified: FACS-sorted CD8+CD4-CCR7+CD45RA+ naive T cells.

CDR3 residues: CASGPKDRGHGNQPQHF. DNA of the CDR3: TGTGCTAGTGGTCCAAAAGACAGGGGGCACGGAAATCAGCCCCAGCATTTT. V gene TRBV12-5 combines with J gene TRBJ1-5, with 10 nucleotides matching TRBD1. There are 17 residues in the CDR3. The V segment lost 5 bases and the J segment 4 bases; nucleotides outside the gene matches: 11. Germline values: CDR1 LGHNT, CDR2 FRNRAP.